This T cell receptor (beta chain) appears in the sequencing data of a study of beta chain features in type 1 diabetes. The germline gives CDR1 SEHNR, CDR2 FQNEAQ (reference sequence). The length of the CDR3 is 14 residues. The V and J ends lost 0 bases and 0 bases respectively, with 6 bases between them. Study conclusions and caveats: The naive, central memory and Treg TCRB repertoires showed an apparent similarity that was greater among patients than among healthy donors.

In its sample, this clone was seen many times. Its specificity is not known. What was sequenced were expressed TCRB transcripts, since all of the isolated RNA had been reverse transcribed. Assay: immunoSEQ multiplex PCR; the TCRdb copy retains only in-frame clones and omits some. In the table there are about 620,000 clones, around 15% of which are singletons. The chain couples TRBV7-9 to TRBJ2-7, with no clear D. Material for sequencing was naive CD4+ T cells from blood. The sequence was collected from a man aged 18 to 30 in good health. CDR3 protein: CASSLALSSYEQYF. The CDR3 DNA follows: TGTGCCAGCAGCTTAGCCCTGAGCTCCTACGAGCAGTACTTC.